Following are 10 T cell receptor beta chains from one sample sequenced in a study of T cell responses to AZD1222 COVID-19 vaccine. The data were produced by immunoSEQ multiplex PCR, yet TCRdb's version contains in-frame clones alone and is incomplete. The sample yields approximately 110,000 clones, roughly 90% seen once. The input for sequencing was peripheral blood, taken 28 days after the second AZD1222 dose. These receptors were obtained from an adult who received the AZD1222 COVID-19 vaccine.

This clone was counted once. This chain connects TRBV12-2 to TRBJ1-6. TRBV12-2 is given as a pseudogene. This CDR3 spans 15 amino acids. CDR3 amino acids: CARLRRVRFNSPLHF. CDR3 DNA sequence: TGTGCAAGACTACGGAGGGTAAGATTTAATTCACCCCTCCACTTT.

The genes are TRBV20-1 and TRBJ1-1; D is ambiguous. CDR3 length equals 11 residues. CDR1 is DFQATT and CDR2 is SNEGSKA in the germline V gene (reference sequence). CDR3 in amino acids: CSGEGTTEAFF. CDR3 bases: TGCAGCGGAGAGGGAACAACTGAAGCTTTCTTT.

The rearrangement links TRBV5-4 to TRBJ2-2; D may be TRBD2 (6 bases). Germline CDR1 SGHNT, CDR2 YYREEE (reference sequence). This CDR3 comprises 16 residues. The V and J ends lost 4 bases and 5 bases respectively, with 18 bases between them. The CDR3 bases are TGTGCCAGCAGCCCACGGGGGTCCCTTGGGACCGGGGAGCTGTTTTTT. This encodes CASSPRGSLGTGELFF. The entire variable domain, with the rest obtained from reference TRBV5-4 and TRBJ2-2, is as follows: ETGVTQSPTHLIKTRGQQVTLRCSSQSGHNTVSWYQQALGQGPQFIFQYYREEENGRGNFPPRFSGLQFPNYSSELNVNALELDDSALYLCASSPRGSLGTGELFFGEGSRLTVL.

V gene TRBV27 combines with J gene TRBJ2-1; 10 nucleotides agree with TRBD1. The CDR3 length is 15 residues. Germline V gene sequence: CDR1 MNHEY, CDR2 SMNVEV (reference sequence). V shed 4 bases and J 3 bases; nucleotides not matched to a gene: 3. Here the CDR3 DNA reads TGTGCCAGCAGTTCGGACAGGGGGGTCTACAATGAGCAGTTCTTC. It translates to CASSSDRGVYNEQFF.

The chain links TRBV4-1 to TRBJ1-4; tentatively, D is TRBD1 (6 bases). The CDR3 loop spans 18 amino acids. Per germline, CDR1 MGHRA and CDR2 YSYEKL. The germline V and J ends were trimmed by 1 base and 0 bases, with 15 bases remaining between them. The CDR3 sequence: CASSQGIGGQATNEKLFF. The CDR3 region has the DNA TGCGCCAGCAGCCAAGGAATCGGGGGCCAGGCAACTAATGAAAAACTGTTTTTT.

This chain uses TRBV6-1 with TRBJ1-2, with D unresolved. V lost 0 bases to trimming and J lost 5 bases, with 4 bases between them. There are 12 residues in the CDR3. Per germline, CDR1 MNHNS and CDR2 SASEGT. The CDR3 loop is CASSEAGYGYTF. The CDR3 coding sequence is TGTGCCAGCAGTGAAGCTGGGTATGGCTACACCTTC.

V gene TRBV3-1 (or the pseudogene TRBV3-2) combines with J gene TRBJ2-2, with TRBD2 matching 8 bases. There are 15 residues in the CDR3. The germline CDR1 and CDR2 sequences are LGHDT and YNNKEL (reference sequence). V dropped 9 bases and J dropped 2; count of bases not matched to a gene: 8. In DNA form, the CDR3 reads TGTGCCAGTCAACCTAGCGGGCTTAACACCGGGGAGCTGTTTTTT. This sequence encodes CASQPSGLNTGELFF.

This CDR3 reads CASRWTGVSQETQYF. Written as DNA, the CDR3 is TGTGCCAGTCGATGGACAGGGGTTTCCCAAGAGACCCAGTACTTC. V gene TRBV19 combines with J gene TRBJ2-5; TRBD1 matches 9 bases. Germline CDR1 reads LNHDA; CDR2 reads SQIVND (reference sequence). V shed 8 bases and J 1 base; nucleotides not matched to a gene: 8. This CDR3 has 15 residues.

The V call is TRBV5-1, the J call TRBJ2-7; 7 bases agree with TRBD1. The V gene's germline CDR1 is SGHRS and CDR2 YFSETQ. The J segment lost 2 bases and the V segment lost 2 bases, leaving 13 bases of the junction unmatched. This CDR3 has 17 amino acids. The DNA for the CDR3 is TGCGCCAGCAGCTTCTCTTCGTATGACAGGGCTGCCTACGAGCAGTACTTC. This translates into CASSFSSYDRAAYEQYF.

This clone was observed many times. The chain links TRBV28 to TRBJ2-7; TRBD2 matches at 8 bases. Germline-derived CDR1 and CDR2 are MDHEN and SYDVKM. The CDR3 loop spans 15 amino acids. The V gene end was trimmed by 6 bases and the J gene end by 0 bases; junction bases not matched to a gene: 7. CDR3 DNA: TGTGCCAGCAGGCTACAACTAGCGGACTCCTACGAGCAGTACTTC. Translating gives CASRLQLADSYEQYF.